One sample yielded the 7 T cell receptor beta chains listed below, sequenced in a study of vaccination and CD4 T cells after COVID-19. Noted treatment: approximately nine-day PBMC culture with coronavirus spike peptide pools or control peptides (ViraFEST assay). An Oncomine TCR Beta short-read assay was used to sequence the DNA from cultured CD4+ T cells. TCRdb re-called the PCR reads with MiXCR, one entry per CDR3 protein. Of around 13,000 distinct CDR3 sequences in the sample, around a third were seen once. Their specific antigens are unknown. The specimen comprised CD4+ T cells from blood, cultured in vitro, sampled after SARS-CoV-2 vaccination. Every receptor here comes from a human donor who had recovered from COVID-19.

This clonotype is medium-sized by share. The chain uses TRBV20-1 and TRBJ1-5, with 11 bases fitting TRBD1. The CDR3 spans 13 residues. Germline V gene data show CDR1 as DFQATT and CDR2 as SNEGSKA (reference sequence). With 5 bases clipped from V and 6 bases from J, the junction kept 3 bases outside the gene matches. The CDR3 loop is CSAHGTGGQPQHF. The CDR3 region has the DNA TGCAGTGCTCACGGGACAGGGGGTCAGCCCCAGCATTTT.

This clonotype was found a few times. The genes are TRBV7-6 and TRBJ2-1; D unclear. V shed 1 base and J shed 9 bases, with 4 bases lying between them. Germline V gene data show CDR1 as SGHVS and CDR2 as FNYEAQ. The CDR3 covers 11 residues. CDR3 DNA sequence: TGTGCCAGCAGCTTAGGGGTTGAGCAGTTCTTC. Translated, it gives CASSLGVEQFF.

By its share, this clonotype is medium-sized. The chain joins TRBV15 to TRBJ2-7; 14 nucleotides match TRBD2. Germline CDR1 and CDR2: LNHNV and YYDKDF (reference sequence). The V segment lost 0 bases and the J segment 6 bases; nucleotides outside the gene matches: 13. CDR3 length: 19 amino acids. In DNA, the CDR3 is TGTGCCACCAGCAGAGAGACTAGCGGGAGGGCCTTGTCTTCTTCCGAGCAGTACTTC. This translates into CATSRETSGRALSSSEQYF.

This CDR3 reads CASSLRRNYGYTF. The DNA for the CDR3 is TGTGCCAGCAGTTTACGACGGAACTATGGCTACACCTTC. This chain links TRBV27 with TRBJ1-2; unclear D gene. The CDR3 consists of 13 residues. The V gene lost 2 bases and the J gene lost 2 bases, with 6 bases spanning the gap. In germline, CDR1 is MNHEY, CDR2 SMNVEV (reference sequence).

A few counts support this clonotype. The rearrangement uses TRBV2 and TRBJ1-5; 9 bases align to TRBD1. With V trimmed by 5 bases and J by 8 bases, 7 bases remained unmatched. This CDR3 is built from 14 residues. Germline CDR1 reads SNHLY; CDR2 reads FYNNEI. CDR3 in DNA: TGTGCCAGCAGTACGACAGGGGGGGAGAAGCCCCAGCATTTT. Protein sequence: CASSTTGGEKPQHF.

The chain employs TRBV30 and TRBJ1-2; a weak D match, TRBD1 (6 bases). The germline V gene has CDR1 GTSNPN and CDR2 SVGIG (reference sequence). CDR3 length equals 15 residues. Trimming pared 5 bases from V and 4 bases from J, leaving 20 bases between. CDR3 protein: CAWGPGAPFSYGYTF. The CDR3 nucleotides are TGTGCCTGGGGACCGGGGGCCCCCTTCTCCTATGGCTACACCTTC.

This clonotype showed up just a few times. The V and J genes are TRBV27 and TRBJ1-1; 8 nucleotides agree with TRBD1. The CDR3 is 15 amino acids. Per germline, CDR1 MNHEY and CDR2 SMNVEV (reference sequence). With V trimmed by 5 bases and J by 4 bases, 9 bases remained unmatched. This CDR3 reads CASSPGRGQVTEAFF. CDR3 nucleotide sequence: TGTGCCAGCAGTCCGGGCAGGGGGCAGGTCACTGAAGCTTTCTTT.